This T cell receptor beta chain stems from a study of blood T cell repertoires in COVID-19. Looking at the study overall: Whether acute or convalescent, the COVID-19 samples came from the United States, Italy and Spain. Nucleic acid was either cDNA or gDNA, and it came from T cells, B-cell-depleted T cells, or PBMCs.

As handled by the study authors: For nucleated cells, counts were estimated from reference gene primer amplification. Repertoires were generated with immunoSEQ multiplex PCR, while TCRdb's copy carries only in-frame clones and drops some. V, J and clone size were drawn from that table, and D and trimming were deduced from the DNA. The repertoire consists of 150,000 to 180,000 clones, with around three quarters occurring once and the leading ten covering roughly 1.8%. Concerning this clone itself: The sample contains more than one DNA sequence encoding this CDR3.

Germline-derived CDR1 and CDR2 are SQVTM and ANQGSEA. This CDR3 has 12 amino acids. The germline V and J ends were trimmed by 2 bases and 1 base, with 6 bases remaining between them. The TCR sequence derives from an elderly man with acute or convalescent COVID-19. The source material was peripheral blood. This chain links TRBV29-1 with TRBJ2-7; TRBD1 might be the D (6 bases). CDR3 sequence (DNA): TGCAGCGTTGAAACAGGGTCCTACGAGCAGTACTTC. This translates into CSVETGSYEQYF.